The text below deals with one T cell receptor beta chain. Its antigen is currently not known. One base away there is no much larger clone; base qualities are not given. The germline V gene encodes CDR1 LNHDA and CDR2 SQIVND (reference sequence). The CDR3 starts with the cysteine, ends with the phenylalanine, and has 16 residues. The sequence is cut down to CDR3 DNA, 48 bases in frame from base 1. The junction shows trimming of 0 bases on V and 7 bases on J, and the gene matches do not reach 4 bases of it. TCRbeta CDR3 regions were immunosequenced from genomic DNA with the immunoSEQ Assay. Genomic DNA was amplified by bias-controlled multiplex PCR before high-throughput sequencing. The paper's data handling went like this. To quantify the absolute abundance of each unique TCRbeta CDR3 region, the sequences were collapsed and filtered. Clonality, defined as 1 minus Pielou's evenness, was calculated using only productive rearrangements. Tumor T-cell fraction was calculated by normalizing TCRbeta template counts to usable DNA, which was estimated from several housekeeping genes. Clones with significantly greater frequencies in on-treatment versus baseline samples were identified using a previously published method. The clones in this table, taken by TCRdb from immuneACCESS, are in-frame only. Not every clone is retained; where verified, under half of the shortfall comes from an unresolved V gene, and the cause of the rest is unknown. That table supplies the V and J calls and clone size; D and trimming were determined from the DNA. In all, the sample holds about 540 clones, and roughly 20% of those were seen once. The ten largest clones take up about 20% of the sample.

Per the publication, the treatment or condition label means: randomized to nivolumab then ipilimumab (arm A) or the reverse (arm B). No trial patient had received prior DNA-damaging chemotherapy. Samples were obtained from patients with melanoma enrolled in CheckMate 064, a randomized, open-label phase II trial of sequential checkpoint blockade. Genomic DNA from formalin-fixed paraffin-embedded (FFPE) tissue samples was used for tumor TCR sequencing. The sample is drawn from a study of sequential checkpoint blockade in melanoma (dated by TCRdb to about 2019). With regard to the full study: Patients were assigned by 1:1 randomization to either first-line nivolumab followed by ipilimumab (arm A) or ipilimumab followed by nivolumab (arm B). Maintenance nivolumab came after both trial sequences. DNA from 70 to 95 melanoma tumor samples collected before treatment underwent TCRbeta immunosequencing. For more than 20 patients, matched tumor biopsies were obtained before treatment and at week 13, following single-agent nivolumab (arm A) or ipilimumab (arm B). In around 81% of the matched pre- and post-treatment tumor biopsy pairs, both biopsies came from the same lesion. Points the paper makes about the study in general: In the nivolumab-first arm (arm A), pretreatment tumor TIL clonality was associated with response (P = .04). Larger, independent patient cohorts are needed to validate the response-prediction model that combines TCR metrics and mutation burden. Clinical benefit was about 30 times more likely to be achieved by patients whose tumor T-cell fraction and clonality increased by week 13. PD-L1 staining and CD8+ T-cell counts correlated with tumor T-cell fraction and clonality, whereas mutational load did not. Small sample sizes and reduced statistical power limited the within-arm analyses of tumor T-cell fraction.

Here the chain combines TRBV19 and TRBJ2-2; 11 junctional bases match TRBD2. This specimen consisted of tumor tissue (inferred from file names), obtained from a patient given nivolumab and ipilimumab in sequence. The TCR was taken from a human donor with melanoma. CDR3 protein: CASSIDLLAGVGELFF. The sequenced DNA: TGTGCCAGTAGTATAGATTTACTAGCGGGAGTCGGGGAGCTGTTTTTT.